A selection of T cell receptor beta chains follows, all from one sample in a study. TCRdb analysed the RT-PCR reads with MiXCR anew, one entry per CDR3 protein. The repertoire consists of 650,000 to 800,000 distinct CDR3 sequences, with 11% to 15% occurring once and the leading ten covering 3.6%. The specimen sequenced was memory CD4+ T cells from blood. These receptors originate from a female donor in good health, serving as a healthy control. CDR3s include the opening cysteine and the closing phenylalanine or tryptophan. Fields, in order: clone size, D gene, V gene, J gene, CDR3 protein, CDR3 DNA. A D gene is named only where the DNA matches it firmly. Part of the rows lack a size; the others show once, few, many or a class for expanded clones.

few	-	TRBV5-4	TRBJ2-3	CASREPGALINTQYF	TGTGCCAGCAGAGAACCGGGGGCCCTGATAAATACGCAGTATTTT
few	-	TRBV20-1	TRBJ1-1	CSARLWALNTEAFF	TGCAGTGCTAGACTCTGGGCCTTGAACACTGAAGCTTTCTTT
-	-	TRBV5-5	TRBJ2-2	CASSWGERTGELFF	TGTGCCAGCAGCTGGGGAGAGCGCACCGGGGAGCTGTTTTTT
many	-	TRBV9	TRBJ2-5	CASSGRGETQYF	TGTGCCAGCAGCGGCCGGGGGGAGACCCAGTACTTC
-	TRBD2	TRBV7-2	TRBJ2-5	CASSSMGGQETQYF	TGTGCCAGCAGCTCCATGGGGGGGCAAGAGACCCAGTACTTC
-	TRBD1	TRBV20-1	TRBJ1-2	CSATSGTGVYGYTF	TGCAGTGCTACCTCAGGGACAGGGGTATATGGCTACACCTTC
few	TRBD2	TRBV5-1	TRBJ2-1	CASSAGTSGRHEQFF	TGCGCCAGCAGCGCCGGGACTAGCGGGAGGCATGAGCAGTTCTTC
many	TRBD1	TRBV7-3	TRBJ2-1	CASSLGTDPSNEQFF	TGTGCCAGCAGCTTAGGGACAGACCCCTCCAATGAGCAGTTCTTC
-	TRBD2	TRBV24-1	TRBJ2-2	CATGGGAGAIRSNTGELFF	TGTGCCACCGGCGGGGGGGCAGGGGCGATTCGCTCGAACACCGGGGAGCTGTTTTTT
few	TRBD1	TRBV12-3/TRBV12-4	TRBJ1-4	CASSFGRGRGNEKLFF	TGTGCCAGCAGTTTCGGCCGGGGCAGGGGGAATGAAAAACTGTTTTTT
many	-	TRBV5-1	TRBJ2-1	CASSLIGAGYEQFF	TGCGCCAGCAGCTTGATCGGTGCGGGATATGAGCAGTTCTTC
few	-	TRBV2	TRBJ2-7	CASSPHGQQYF	TGTGCCAGCAGTCCCCACGGTCAGCAGTACTTC
many	-	TRBV7-8	TRBJ1-5	CASSSQGLANQPQHF	TGTGCCAGCAGCTCCCAGGGGTTAGCAAATCAGCCCCAGCATTTT
-	TRBD1	TRBV5-1	TRBJ2-6	CASSLGGQFQANVLTF	TGCGCCAGCAGCTTGGGGGGACAGTTCCAGGCCAACGTCCTGACTTTC
many	-	TRBV29-1	TRBJ2-2	CSVAPRRTNTGELFF	TGCAGCGTTGCCCCCCGCCGAACGAACACCGGGGAGCTGTTTTTT
-	-	TRBV7-2	TRBJ1-2	CASSLAGRALGYGYTF	TGTGCCAGCAGCTTAGCCGGGCGGGCTCTGGGCTATGGCTACACCTTC
many	-	TRBV4-1	TRBJ2-1	CASSQAISEQFF	TGCGCCAGCAGCCAAGCTATAAGTGAGCAGTTCTTC
few	TRBD2	TRBV15	TRBJ2-7	CATSVGLAYSYEQYF	TGTGCCACCAGCGTCGGACTAGCTTACTCCTACGAGCAGTACTTC
many	-	TRBV7-6	TRBJ1-1	CASSLQGAGTEAFF	TGTGCCAGCAGCTTACAAGGGGCTGGGACTGAAGCTTTCTTT
-	TRBD2	TRBV4-3	TRBJ2-2	CASSRVGTGGTGELFF	TGCGCCAGCAGCCGAGTGGGGACCGGGGGGACCGGGGAGCTGTTTTTT
-	TRBD2	TRBV24-1	TRBJ2-1	CATSRPLTSGRGGEQFF	TGTGCCACCAGTCGTCCCCTAACTAGCGGGAGGGGTGGTGAGCAGTTCTTC
-	TRBD2	TRBV12-3/TRBV12-4	TRBJ2-1	CASSPSGLAGNNEQFF	TGTGCCAGCAGTCCGTCGGGACTAGCGGGGAACAATGAGCAGTTCTTC
few	-	TRBV7-6	TRBJ2-2	CASSLEHLGPGGSGELFF	TGTGCCAGCAGCTTAGAACATTTGGGCCCTGGGGGGTCCGGGGAGCTGTTTTTT
many	-	TRBV20-1	TRBJ1-2	CSAPTTYGGAPNYGYTF	TGCAGTGCCCCTACGACATATGGGGGGGCACCCAACTATGGCTACACCTTC
few	TRBD2	TRBV11-2	TRBJ2-1	CASSLSGGGPYNEQFF	TGTGCCAGCAGCTTAAGCGGGGGAGGCCCTTACAATGAGCAGTTCTTC
-	TRBD2	TRBV5-1	TRBJ2-2	CASSKLAGDNTGELFF	TGCGCCAGCAGTAAACTAGCGGGAGACAACACCGGGGAGCTGTTTTTT
few	-	TRBV12-3/TRBV12-4	TRBJ2-5	CASSSRAGYSETQYF	TGTGCCAGCAGTTCTCGGGCAGGGTATTCGGAGACCCAGTACTTC
-	-	TRBV30	TRBJ1-4	CAWSVGAGGVEKLFF	TGTGCCTGGAGTGTAGGGGCGGGGGGCGTTGAAAAACTGTTTTTT
many	-	TRBV28	TRBJ2-1	CASTQSGSYNEQFF	TGTGCCAGCACCCAGAGCGGGTCCTACAATGAGCAGTTCTTC
few	-	TRBV18	TRBJ2-5	CASSPSSPGQETQYF	TGTGCCAGCTCACCCTCCTCTCCCGGTCAAGAGACCCAGTACTTC
-	TRBD2	TRBV7-2	TRBJ2-2	CASSPRRGENTGELFF	TGTGCCAGCAGCCCTCGTCGGGGGGAGAACACCGGGGAGCTGTTTTTT
few	TRBD1	TRBV12-3/TRBV12-4	TRBJ2-2	CASRRSDRGQTGELFF	TGTGCCAGCAGACGTAGCGACAGGGGGCAGACCGGGGAGCTGTTTTTT